The rows below give T cell receptor beta chains drawn from one sample of a study of shared clonotypes between healthy human individuals. Some clones are missing from TCRdb's copy, which holds only in-frame ones; the method was immunoSEQ multiplex PCR. Among approximately 720,000 clones listed, 72% were seen once. Material for sequencing was memory CD4+ T cells sorted from blood. Every receptor here comes from a woman in her 30s in good health. CDR3s include the opening cysteine and the closing phenylalanine or tryptophan. Fields, in order: CDR3 DNA, CDR3 protein, J gene, V gene, D gene, clone size. A D gene is named only where the DNA matches it firmly. Size is omitted from some rows. Given values are once, few, many or a class for expanded clones.

TGTGCCAGCAGCTTAAGTAGCTCCTACAATGAGCAGTTCTTC	CASSLSSSYNEQFF	TRBJ2-1	TRBV7-2	NA	few
TGTGCCAGCAGACGCACCCGGGGGGGACCCTATGGCTACACCTTC	CASRRTRGGPYGYTF	TRBJ1-2	TRBV27	NA	NA
TGTGCCAGCAGCTACGAAGTCTCTGGAAACACCATATATTTT	CASSYEVSGNTIYF	TRBJ1-3	TRBV7-9	NA	NA
TGTGCCAGCACTGGGACGGACGGGGCCTACGAGCAGTACTTC	CASTGTDGAYEQYF	TRBJ2-7	TRBV2	NA	NA
TGTGCCAGCAGTTCGCTCGGTTTGAGCACAGATACGCAGTATTTT	CASSSLGLSTDTQYF	TRBJ2-3	TRBV6-1	NA	NA
TGTGCCAGCAGGGACCTCCACCATGAGCAGTTCTTC	CASRDLHHEQFF	TRBJ2-1	TRBV27	NA	few
TGTGCCAGTAGCAGCCAAGTGGGACAGGGGAACACCGGGGAGCTGTTTTTT	CASSSQVGQGNTGELFF	TRBJ2-2	TRBV19	TRBD1	few
TGCGCCAGCAGCTTGAGGACACAGGGGAACACTGAAGCTTTCTTT	CASSLRTQGNTEAFF	TRBJ1-1	TRBV5-1	NA	NA
TGTGCCAGCAGTTTCCCTCTTAAACAGACCTATGGCTACACCTTC	CASSFPLKQTYGYTF	TRBJ1-2	TRBV28	NA	NA
TGTGCCAGCAGCCGGGACAGGGCTGAAAAACTGTTTTTT	CASSRDRAEKLFF	TRBJ1-4	TRBV7-7	TRBD1	NA
TGCGCCAGCAGCCACGGCAGGGTGTTCACCTATGGCTACACCTTC	CASSHGRVFTYGYTF	TRBJ1-2	TRBV4-1	NA	NA
TGTGCCAGCTCACCCGGACAGGGGGCGGCTGGAAACACCATATATTTT	CASSPGQGAAGNTIYF	TRBJ1-3	TRBV18	TRBD1	NA
TGTGCCAGCGGCCGTCAGGGGGGAAGCTCTGGGGCCAACGTCCTGACTTTC	CASGRQGGSSGANVLTF	TRBJ2-6	TRBV25-1	NA	NA
TGCGCCAGCAGCCAAGATATCGCGGATTTAGGGACCCAGTACTTC	CASSQDIADLGTQYF	TRBJ2-5	TRBV4-1	NA	NA
TGTGCCAGCAGCTCCGGGACAATTAGCAATCAGCCCCAGCATTTT	CASSSGTISNQPQHF	TRBJ1-5	TRBV7-8	NA	NA
TGCGCCAGCAGCTTGGGGCTGAACACTGAAGCTTTCTTT	CASSLGLNTEAFF	TRBJ1-1	TRBV5-1	NA	once
TGTGCCAGCCTCCGAACAGCTAACTATGGCTACACCTTC	CASLRTANYGYTF	TRBJ1-2	TRBV28	NA	once
TGTGCCAGCAGCTTAGTACTCTCAGAAGAGACCCAGTACTTC	CASSLVLSEETQYF	TRBJ2-5	TRBV7-2	NA	NA
TGTGCCAGCAGCCGCAGGGGGTCGCGAACCGGGGAGCTGTTTTTT	CASSRRGSRTGELFF	TRBJ2-2	TRBV7-2	TRBD1	NA
TGTGCCAGCTCAGCTTCGGGGGGCGCTAAATATGCGCAGTATTTT	CASSASGGAKYAQYF	TRBJ2-3	TRBV18	NA	NA
TGTGCCAGCAGCTTAGATGCTTCGGGTTCATGGGGCACTGAAGCTTTCTTT	CASSLDASGSWGTEAFF	TRBJ1-1	TRBV7-8	NA	few
TGTGCCAGCTCACTCCACGCCGGGGGTACGGACACTGAAGCTTTCTTT	CASSLHAGGTDTEAFF	TRBJ1-1	TRBV18	NA	NA
TGTGCCAGCGCCCCCGGGGACACAGATACGCAGTATTTT	CASAPGDTDTQYF	TRBJ2-3	TRBV28	NA	NA
TGTGCCAGCAGTTCCCTCCCCAGATCAACTAATGAAAAACTGTTTTTT	CASSSLPRSTNEKLFF	TRBJ1-4	TRBV28	NA	NA
TGTGCCAGCAGCTTCACAGCGGTCTCCTACAATGAGCAGTTCTTC	CASSFTAVSYNEQFF	TRBJ2-1	TRBV11-3	NA	many
TGTGCCAGCAGCGTACAGGGGTCAAACAATGAGCAGTTCTTC	CASSVQGSNNEQFF	TRBJ2-1	TRBV9	NA	once
TGTGCCAGCAGCGGTTTATCCAAGGACAGGGGCTCTGGCTACACCTTC	CASSGLSKDRGSGYTF	TRBJ1-2	TRBV11-2	TRBD1	NA
TGTGCCAGCAGTAGATCCCCGGTACAGACTCACGAGCAGTACTTC	CASSRSPVQTHEQYF	TRBJ2-7	TRBV7-2	NA	once
TGCGCCAGCAGCCAAGCTTCGCTACAGCTTGCTTTCTTT	CASSQASLQLAFF	TRBJ1-1	TRBV4-1	NA	few
TGTGCCAGCAGCTTAAGGTGGTCGGGGATCGCAGATACGCAGTATTTT	CASSLRWSGIADTQYF	TRBJ2-3	TRBV7-2	NA	NA
TGTGCCAGCTCACCACAGGGGGGTGCCTACGAGCAGTACTTC	CASSPQGGAYEQYF	TRBJ2-7	TRBV18	NA	few
TGTGCCAGCAGTACTCCGACTAGCGGAGGGCATGAGCAGTTCTTC	CASSTPTSGGHEQFF	TRBJ2-1	TRBV28	TRBD2	NA
TGTGCCTGGAGTGTACGGAGGAACACTGAAGCTTTCTTT	CAWSVRRNTEAFF	TRBJ1-1	TRBV30	NA	NA
TGTGCCAGCTCACCAGGAGGCAGGGATACTGAAGCTTTCTTT	CASSPGGRDTEAFF	TRBJ1-1	TRBV18	NA	few
TGCGCCAGCAGCCTCACAGGGACCAACACTGAAGCTTTCTTT	CASSLTGTNTEAFF	TRBJ1-1	TRBV5-1	NA	many
TGTGCCAGCAGAGGTGAGGGGGGTGAAGCTTTCTTT	CASRGEGGEAFF	TRBJ1-1	TRBV7-7	NA	NA
TGTGCCATCAGTGAGCCCGGACAGGGCAGCAATCAGCCCCAGCATTTT	CAISEPGQGSNQPQHF	TRBJ1-5	TRBV10-3	TRBD1	NA